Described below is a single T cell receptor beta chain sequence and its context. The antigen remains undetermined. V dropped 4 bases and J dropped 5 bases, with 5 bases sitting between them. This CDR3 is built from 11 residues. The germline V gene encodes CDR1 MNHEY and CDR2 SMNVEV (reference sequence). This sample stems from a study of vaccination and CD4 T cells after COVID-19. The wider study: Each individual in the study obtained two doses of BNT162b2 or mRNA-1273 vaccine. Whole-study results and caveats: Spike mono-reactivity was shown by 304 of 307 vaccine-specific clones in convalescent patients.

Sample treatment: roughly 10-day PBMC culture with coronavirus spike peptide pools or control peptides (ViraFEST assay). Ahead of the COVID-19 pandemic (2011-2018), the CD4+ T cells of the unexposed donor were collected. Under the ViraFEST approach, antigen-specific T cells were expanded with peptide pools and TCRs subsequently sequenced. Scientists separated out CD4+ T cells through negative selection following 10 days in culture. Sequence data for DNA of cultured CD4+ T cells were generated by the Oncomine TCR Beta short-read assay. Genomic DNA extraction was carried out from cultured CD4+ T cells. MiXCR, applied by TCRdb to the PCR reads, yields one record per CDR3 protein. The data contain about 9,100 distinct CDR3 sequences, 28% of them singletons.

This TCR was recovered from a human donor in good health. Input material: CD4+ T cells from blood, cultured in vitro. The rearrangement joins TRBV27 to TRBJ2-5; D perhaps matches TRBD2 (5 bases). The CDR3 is CASSSGETQYF. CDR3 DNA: TGTGCCAGCAGTTCGGGGGAGACCCAGTACTTC.